Below, 8 T cell receptor beta chains from the same sample are listed, as sequenced in a study of regulatory T cells in long-lasting Graves disease. Construction of the TCR beta libraries employed iRepertoire HTBI primers in conjunction with Arm-PCR of CDR3 regions. A single record per CDR3 protein comes from TCRdb applying MiXCR to the multiplex PCR reads. The sample consists of about 530,000 distinct CDR3 sequences, about 16% of them appearing once. Time point reported: newly diagnosed GD, antithyroid drugs for less than 3 months. RNA isolated from PBMCs was used to make the TCR library. The same sample was also studied in work on T cells in Graves' hyperthyroidism and ophthalmopathy.

The source was peripheral blood mononuclear cells (PBMCs), collected at new diagnosis, from a patient treated with antithyroid drugs. These receptors came from a woman aged 40-60 years with Graves disease.

As to this clonotype: A read error likely explains this, since a far larger clone differs by one base. The chain has TRBV7-9 and TRBJ1-5; no clear D. V lost 1 base to trimming and J lost 12 bases, with 10 bases between them. This CDR3 comprises 12 residues. Germline V lookup: CDR1 SEHNR, CDR2 FQNEAQ (reference sequence). The CDR3 reads CASSLGQTNQHF. CDR3 coding DNA: TGTGCCAGCAGCTTAGGCCAGACAAACCAGCATTTT.

Points on this clonotype: A read error likely explains this, since a far larger clone differs by one base. This rearrangement joins TRBV2 to TRBJ1-1; no reliable D call. CDR3 length: 13 amino acids. V lost 8 bases, J lost 0 bases, and 10 bases lay in between. The V gene's germline CDR1 is SNHLY and CDR2 FYNNEI. This CDR3 is CASRAGLNTEAFF. CDR3 DNA sequence: TGTGCCAGCCGTGCTGGGTTGAACACTGAAGCTTTCTTT.

This clonotype showed up just once. A much larger clone differs by one base, so this may be a read error. This chain links TRBV19 with TRBJ1-1, with 9 bases identical to TRBD1. The V segment lost 10 bases and the J segment 3 bases; nucleotides outside the gene matches: 6. The CDR3 is 13 residues long. Germline V CDR1 and CDR2: LNHDA, SQIVND (reference sequence). The CDR3 loop is CATSTGGDTEAFF. The CDR3 DNA reads TGTGCCACCTCGACAGGGGGGGACACTGAAGCTTTCTTT.

This clonotype was seen a handful of times. The chain employs TRBV6-1 and TRBJ2-7; D is tentatively TRBD1 or TRBD2 (5 bases each). V gave up 11 bases and J gave up 4 bases, with 15 bases separating them. The CDR3 loop spans 12 amino acids. CDR1 is MNHNS and CDR2 is SASEGT in the germline V gene. CDR3 sequence (DNA): TGTGCCGCCTCGCCGGGACCTTACGAGCAGTACTTC. Translation gives CAASPGPYEQYF.

This clonotype has ten or more counts. The chain is built from TRBV6-1 and TRBJ1-5, with 7 bases fitting TRBD1. The CDR3 sequence is 13 residues long. Germline V gene lookup returns CDR1 MNHNS and CDR2 SASEGT. V gave up 6 bases and J gave up 4 bases; unmatched junction bases: 3. The CDR3, as DNA: TGTGCCAGCAGGTCACAGGGGAATCAGCCCCAGCATTTT. Residues: CASRSQGNQPQHF.

The sample holds many counts of this clonotype. A read error may produce the germline difference seen at one junction end. The chain joins TRBV5-6 to TRBJ1-1; D is unclear. The CDR3 is made up of 13 amino acids. Germline CDR1 is SGHDT and CDR2 is YYEEEE. The DNA of the CDR3 is TGTGCCAGCAGCTTGGCAGGTGGGCCGAGACGGGACTTT. Translation: CASSLAGGPRRDF.

The chain employs TRBV6-2 or TRBV6-3 and TRBJ2-1; D is perhaps TRBD1 (6 bases). The CDR3 length is 12 residues. V was pared by 6 bases and J by 7 bases, with 10 bases between. Germline assignment: CDR1 MNHEY and CDR2 SVGEGT. The CDR3 spells CASRRDRNEQFF. CDR3 nucleotides: TGTGCCAGCAGAAGAGACAGGAATGAGCAGTTCTTC.

This clonotype has only a few counts. The chain couples TRBV7-8 to TRBJ1-2; perhaps TRBD1 as D (5 bases). This CDR3 is 16 amino acids long. V gave up 5 bases and J gave up 7 bases, with 23 bases separating them. Germline CDR1 and CDR2: SGHVS and FQNEAQ. In nucleotides, the CDR3 is TGTGCCAGCAGCCTTCTGTCGGGGTCCGGCGGGGGTGGCTACACCTTC. Protein: CASSLLSGSGGGGYTF. Full variable domain (outside the CDR3, taken from reference TRBV7-8 and TRBJ1-2): GAGVSQSPRYKVAKRGQDVALRCDPISGHVSLFWYQQALGQGPEFLTYFQNEAQLDKSGLPSDRFFAERPEGSVSTLKIQRTQQEDSAVYLCASSLLSGSGGGGYTFGSGTRLTVV.